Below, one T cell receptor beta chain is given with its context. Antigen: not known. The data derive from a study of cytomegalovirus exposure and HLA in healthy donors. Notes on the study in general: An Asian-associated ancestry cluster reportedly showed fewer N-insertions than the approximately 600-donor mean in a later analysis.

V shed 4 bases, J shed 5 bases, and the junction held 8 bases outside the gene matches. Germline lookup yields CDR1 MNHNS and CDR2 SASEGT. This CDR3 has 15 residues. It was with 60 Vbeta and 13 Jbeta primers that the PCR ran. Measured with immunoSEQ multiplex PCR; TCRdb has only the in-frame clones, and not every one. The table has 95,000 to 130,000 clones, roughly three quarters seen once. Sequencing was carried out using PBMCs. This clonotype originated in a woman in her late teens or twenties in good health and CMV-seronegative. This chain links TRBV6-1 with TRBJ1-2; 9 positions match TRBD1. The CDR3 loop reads CASSGRDRVSYGYTF. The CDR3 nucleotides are TGTGCCAGCAGTGGCCGGGACAGGGTGTCATATGGCTACACCTTC.